This T cell receptor (beta chain) was identified during a study of beta chain features in type 1 diabetes. The entirety of the isolated RNA underwent reverse transcription, so expressed TCRB transcripts were sequenced. This table comes from immunoSEQ multiplex PCR, and its TCRdb copy is limited to in-frame clones, with some not included. The sample has hundreds of thousands of clones; under 13% are singletons. The V gene lost 4 bases and the J gene lost 7 bases, with 6 bases spanning the gap. Germline-derived CDR1 and CDR2 are SNHLY and FYNNEI. The CDR3 length is 11 residues. Findings and caveats of the study: All four CD4+ subsets from Type 1 diabetes patients carried moderately but significantly shorter TCRB CDR3s.

Every single donor gave one heparinised blood draw, and these averaged approximately 120 mL. Without exception, sorted populations had purity beyond 98%. In its sample, this clone was seen a few times. Its target is unknown. This sequence joins TRBV2 and TRBJ2-3, with unresolved D. This TCR was recovered from a man aged 30 to 45 with type 1 diabetes. What was sequenced was naive CD4+ T cells from blood. CDR3: CASSGSHTQYF. In DNA, the CDR3 is TGTGCCAGCAGTGGGAGTCATACGCAGTATTTT.